This T cell receptor (beta chain) was obtained from a study of blood T cell repertoires in COVID-19. In the study overall: Some COVID-19 samples were acute and others convalescent; all came from the United States, Italy and Spain. The cDNA or gDNA used as material had been derived from T cells, B-cell-depleted T cells, or PBMCs.

The germline CDR1 and CDR2 sequences are LGHNA and YNFKEQ. Trimming pared 1 base from V and 1 base from J, leaving 10 bases between. This CDR3 is 15 amino acids long. Authors' analysis steps: The authors estimated nucleated cell counts from reference gene primer amplification. Some clones are missing from TCRdb's copy, which holds only in-frame ones; the method was immunoSEQ multiplex PCR. The V and J calls and clone size are taken from that table; D and trimming were inferred from the DNA. The sample holds some 250,000 clones; more than 70% are singletons and the top ten take approximately 9%. The source material was peripheral blood. The chain uses TRBV4-2 and TRBJ1-1, with D possibly being TRBD1 (5 bases). The clonotype comes from a man in his forties with active or convalescent COVID-19. The CDR3 region has the DNA TGTGCCAGCAGCCAAGCTCCTACAGGGAACACTGAAGCTTTCTTT. Translation: CASSQAPTGNTEAFF.